The 3 T cell receptor beta chains below were found in one sample sequenced in a study of blood T cell repertoires in COVID-19. The protocol was immunoSEQ multiplex PCR, while the TCRdb copy is restricted to in-frame clones and leaves out a portion. Here the sample spans 250,000 to 300,000 clones, about nine tenths being singletons. What was sequenced was peripheral blood. These receptors were collected from a woman in her thirties with COVID-19, enrolled during active disease.

The chain couples TRBV18 to TRBJ1-1; D not certain. Germline CDR1 is KGHSH and CDR2 is LQKENI. The CDR3 has 14 residues. V was cut by 0 bases and J by 6 bases, with 11 bases left in between. The DNA of the CDR3 is TGTGCCAGCTCACCACCGGACTTAGTCCCTGAAGCTTTCTTT. Amino acid sequence: CASSPPDLVPEAFF.

The chain employs TRBV11-2 and TRBJ2-3; D not resolved. Trimming shortened V by 6 bases and J by 2 bases, and 9 bases separated the two germline ends. Germline assignment: CDR1 SGHAT and CDR2 FQNNGV. The CDR3 totals 13 residues. The CDR3 protein is CASRSHSTDTQYF. CDR3 coding DNA: TGTGCCAGCAGATCGCACTCCACAGATACGCAGTATTTT.

The chain uses TRBV28 and TRBJ1-5, with TRBD1 identical over 7 bases. Trimming cost V 6 bases and J 2 bases; bases outside gene matches: 7. CDR3 length equals 15 residues. Germline V gene sequence: CDR1 MDHEN, CDR2 SYDVKM. CDR3 bases: TGTGCCAGCAGAAACAGGGGTGGAGGCAATCAGCCCCAGCATTTT. Translation gives CASRNRGGGNQPQHF.